A selection of T cell receptor beta chains follows, all from one sample in a study of blood T cell repertoires in COVID-19. TCRdb keeps only in-frame clones here, not all; method: immunoSEQ multiplex PCR. The sample includes approximately 210,000 clones, roughly 79% seen only once; the top ten take approximately 9%. The sequenced material came from PBMCs or T cells enriched from blood (not recorded which). The receptors shown here come from a woman aged 50 to 60 with acute COVID-19. CDR3s include the opening cysteine and the closing phenylalanine or tryptophan. The order of the fields is D gene, V gene, clone size, J gene, CDR3 protein, CDR3 DNA. A D gene is named only where the DNA matches it firmly. Some rows mark clone size as missing; the rest say once, few, many or name a class of expanded clone.

NA,TRBV5-1,NA,TRBJ2-7,CASSLGLGQPYEQYF,TGCGCCAGCAGCTTGGGATTAGGACAGCCCTACGAGCAGTACTTC
NA,TRBV15,once,TRBJ2-7,CATSEVRGSSPYEQYF,TGTGCCACCAGCGAGGTGCGGGGTTCGTCCCCCTACGAGCAGTACTTC
TRBD1,TRBV6-2/TRBV6-3,NA,TRBJ2-5,CASSPWDSQETQYF,TGTGCCAGCAGTCCGTGGGACAGTCAAGAGACCCAGTACTTC
NA,TRBV21-1,NA,TRBJ1-2,CASMGQAVANYGYTF,TGTGCCAGCATGGGTCAGGCCGTAGCTAACTATGGCTACACCTTC
TRBD1,TRBV4-1,NA,TRBJ1-6,CASSQQQGSYSPLHF,TGCGCCAGCAGCCAGCAACAGGGGTCCTATTCACCCCTCCACTTT
TRBD2,TRBV7-9,NA,TRBJ2-3,CASSSGLAGGTDTQYF,TGTGCCAGCAGCTCAGGACTAGCGGGGGGCACAGATACGCAGTATTTT
NA,TRBV27,NA,TRBJ2-7,CASSPPTGKNEQYF,TGTGCCAGCAGTCCGCCTACAGGGAAAAACGAGCAGTACTTC
TRBD2,TRBV3-1/TRBV3-2,NA,TRBJ2-1,CASSLRLAGLYNEQFF,TGTGCCAGCAGCCTCAGACTAGCGGGATTATACAATGAGCAGTTCTTC
NA,TRBV19,NA,TRBJ1-1,CASSMITPRDTEAFF,TGTGCCAGTAGTATGATAACCCCCAGGGACACTGAAGCTTTCTTT
TRBD1,TRBV2,NA,TRBJ2-7,CASSESETGGDEQYF,TGTGCCAGCAGTGAATCCGAGACAGGGGGGGACGAGCAGTACTTC
NA,TRBV5-6,NA,TRBJ1-6,CASSAYGGTQGPPLHF,TGTGCCAGCAGCGCTTACGGAGGGACCCAGGGTCCGCCCCTCCACTTT
TRBD1,TRBV6-5,once,TRBJ1-5,CASGTGDHQPQHF,TGTGCCAGCGGAACAGGGGACCATCAGCCCCAGCATTTT
NA,TRBV6-2/TRBV6-3,once,TRBJ2-6,CASSTKQGSSGANVLTF,TGTGCCAGCAGCACCAAACAGGGTTCCTCTGGGGCCAACGTCCTGACTTTC
TRBD1,TRBV15,NA,TRBJ1-5,CATSLLDRDFQPQHF,TGTGCCACCAGCCTATTGGACAGGGATTTTCAGCCCCAGCATTTT
NA,TRBV6-4,NA,TRBJ2-3,CASSDSAQGGSADTQYF,TGTGCCAGCAGTGACTCTGCGCAGGGGGGCTCGGCAGATACGCAGTATTTT
TRBD2,TRBV5-5,NA,TRBJ2-1,CASSPSASGRREQFF,TGTGCCAGCAGCCCGTCCGCTAGCGGGAGACGGGAGCAGTTCTTC
NA,TRBV24-1,NA,TRBJ1-5,CATSVTGSQPQHF,TGTGCCACCAGTGTTACAGGGAGTCAGCCCCAGCATTTT
NA,TRBV18,once,TRBJ2-7,CASSPPIRGGYEQYF,TGTGCCAGCTCACCACCGATAAGGGGGGGGTACGAGCAGTACTTC
NA,TRBV7-9,NA,TRBJ2-1,CASQGNEQFF,TGTGCCAGCCAGGGCAATGAGCAGTTCTTC
TRBD1,TRBV7-2,NA,TRBJ1-6,CASSPRTGDSSPLHF,TGTGCCAGCAGCCCCCGGACAGGGGACTCCTCACCCCTCCACTTT
NA,TRBV5-5,NA,TRBJ1-5,CASSPRQGTYSNQPQHF,TGTGCCAGCAGCCCGAGGCAAGGGACTTATAGCAATCAGCCCCAGCATTTT
TRBD2,TRBV10-3,once,TRBJ2-7,CAISPLAGGISYEQYF,TGTGCCATCAGCCCTCTAGCGGGAGGAATTTCCTACGAGCAGTACTTC
TRBD1,TRBV19,NA,TRBJ1-1,CASSWDSSNTEAFF,TGTGCCAGTAGTTGGGACAGTAGTAACACTGAAGCTTTCTTT
TRBD2,TRBV7-9,once,TRBJ2-5,CASSPRTSGETQYF,TGTGCCAGCAGCCCGAGGACTAGCGGGGAGACCCAGTACTTC
NA,TRBV5-1,NA,TRBJ2-7,CASRRQGTSYEQYF,TGCGCCAGCAGAAGGCAGGGGACCTCCTACGAGCAGTACTTC
NA,TRBV6-5,NA,TRBJ2-1,CASSYSGGSSYNEQFF,TGTGCCAGCAGTTACTCAGGGGGAAGCTCCTACAATGAGCAGTTCTTC
TRBD1,TRBV18,NA,TRBJ2-7,CASSARTGLYEQYF,TGTGCCAGCTCAGCAAGGACAGGGCTGTACGAGCAGTACTTC
TRBD2,TRBV7-7,NA,TRBJ2-5,CASSRLAGGFQETQYF,TGTGCCAGCAGCCGTCTGGCGGGAGGGTTTCAAGAGACCCAGTACTTC
TRBD2,TRBV7-2,NA,TRBJ2-3,CASSTTSGVDTQYF,TGTGCCAGCAGCACGACTAGCGGGGTTGATACGCAGTATTTT
NA,TRBV7-9,NA,TRBJ1-1,CASSPQGGNTEAFF,TGTGCCAGCAGCCCCCAGGGAGGGAACACTGAAGCTTTCTTT
NA,TRBV28,NA,TRBJ2-2,CAAWTVNTGELFF,TGCGCCGCCTGGACAGTCAACACCGGGGAGCTGTTTTTT
NA,TRBV28,once,TRBJ2-1,CASSLPGGALYNEQFF,TGTGCCAGCAGTTTACCAGGCGGGGCATTATACAATGAGCAGTTCTTC
TRBD1,TRBV3-1/TRBV3-2,NA,TRBJ1-4,CASSQPGTGLEKLFF,TGTGCCAGCAGCCAGCCCGGGACAGGGCTTGAAAAACTGTTTTTT
NA,TRBV29-1,once,TRBJ2-3,CSGGRDTQQYF,TGCAGCGGAGGAAGGGACACTCAGCAGTATTTT
TRBD1,TRBV9,NA,TRBJ1-1,CASKPGQENTEAFF,TGTGCCAGCAAGCCAGGACAGGAGAACACTGAAGCTTTCTTT
NA,TRBV30,NA,TRBJ2-3,CASAHTDTQYF,TGTGCCTCAGCGCACACAGATACGCAGTATTTT
TRBD1,TRBV5-1,NA,TRBJ1-2,CASSLGTGFNYGYTF,TGCGCCAGCAGCTTGGGGACAGGGTTTAACTATGGCTACACCTTC
TRBD1,TRBV11-2,NA,TRBJ2-4,CASSLAGGNIQYF,TGTGCCAGCAGCTTAGCAGGGGGCAACATTCAGTACTTC
TRBD1,TRBV9,once,TRBJ1-3,CASSVAGTGSVTGNTIYF,TGTGCCAGCAGCGTAGCCGGGACAGGGAGCGTGACTGGAAACACCATATATTTT
NA,TRBV18,few,TRBJ1-1,CASSPTMSGTPNPNTEAFF,TGTGCCAGCTCACCAACAATGTCCGGGACACCCAACCCGAACACTGAAGCTTTCTTT
NA,TRBV5-1,NA,TRBJ2-2,CASSWTPNTGELFF,TGCGCCAGCAGCTGGACACCGAACACCGGGGAGCTGTTTTTT
NA,TRBV5-5,NA,TRBJ1-6,CASSLTSLNSPLHF,TGTGCCAGCAGTTTGACTTCATTAAATTCACCCCTCCACTTT
TRBD1,TRBV7-8,few,TRBJ1-4,CASSSYRGVNEKLFF,TGTGCCAGCAGCTCATACAGGGGGGTTAATGAAAAACTGTTTTTT